This T cell receptor (beta chain) derives from a study of T cell changes during pregnancy in multiple sclerosis. Per the germline V gene, CDR1 is MDHEN and CDR2 is SYDVKM. This CDR3 is 18 amino acids long. J lost 2 bases, V lost 2 bases, and 11 bases had no gene match. Measured with immunoSEQ multiplex PCR; TCRdb has only the in-frame clones, and not every one. The top ten clones hold 0.9% to 0.95% of a sample with more than 70,000 clones, around 93% of them seen once. J is TRBJ2-5 and V is TRBV28; 10 bases map to TRBD2. The receptor was derived from a female donor with multiple sclerosis, enrolled in a pregnancy study. Source: peripheral blood, taken before pregnancy. Written as DNA, the CDR3 is TGTGCCAGCAGTTTACTCCTCGCCGGACTAGCGGAACAAGAGACCCAGTACTTC. Amino acid sequence: CASSLLLAGLAEQETQYF.